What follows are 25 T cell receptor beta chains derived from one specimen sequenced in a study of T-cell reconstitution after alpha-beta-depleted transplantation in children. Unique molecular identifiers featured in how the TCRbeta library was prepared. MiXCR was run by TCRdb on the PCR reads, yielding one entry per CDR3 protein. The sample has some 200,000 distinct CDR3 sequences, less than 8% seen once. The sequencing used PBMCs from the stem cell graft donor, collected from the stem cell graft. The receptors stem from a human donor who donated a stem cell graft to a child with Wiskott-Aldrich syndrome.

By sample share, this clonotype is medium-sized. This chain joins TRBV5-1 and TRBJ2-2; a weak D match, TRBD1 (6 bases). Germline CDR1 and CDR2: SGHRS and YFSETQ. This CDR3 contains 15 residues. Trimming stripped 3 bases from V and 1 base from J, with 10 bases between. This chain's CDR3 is CASSSSTGNTGELFF. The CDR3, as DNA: TGCGCCAGCAGCTCCTCGACAGGGAACACCGGGGAGCTGTTTTTT.

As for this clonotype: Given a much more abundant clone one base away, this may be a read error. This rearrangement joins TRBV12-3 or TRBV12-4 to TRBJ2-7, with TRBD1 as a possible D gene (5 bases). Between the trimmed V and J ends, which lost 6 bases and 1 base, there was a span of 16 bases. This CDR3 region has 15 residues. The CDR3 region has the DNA TGTGCCAGCAGCCACCAGGACAAGGGATCCTACGAGCAGTACTTC. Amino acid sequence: CASSHQDKGSYEQYF.

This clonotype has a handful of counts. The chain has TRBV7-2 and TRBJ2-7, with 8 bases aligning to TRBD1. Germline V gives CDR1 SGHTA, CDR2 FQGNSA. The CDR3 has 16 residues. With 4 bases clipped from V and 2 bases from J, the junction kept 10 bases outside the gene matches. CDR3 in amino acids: CASSSPGQGAPYEQYF. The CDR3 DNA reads TGTGCCAGCAGCTCTCCGGGGCAGGGGGCTCCCTACGAGCAGTACTTC.

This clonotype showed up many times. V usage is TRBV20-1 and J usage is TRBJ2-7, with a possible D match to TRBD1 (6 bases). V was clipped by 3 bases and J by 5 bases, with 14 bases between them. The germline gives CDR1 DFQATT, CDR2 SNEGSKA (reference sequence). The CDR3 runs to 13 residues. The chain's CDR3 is CSASATTGNEQYF. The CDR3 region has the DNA TGCAGTGCTAGCGCTACCACAGGGAACGAGCAGTACTTC.

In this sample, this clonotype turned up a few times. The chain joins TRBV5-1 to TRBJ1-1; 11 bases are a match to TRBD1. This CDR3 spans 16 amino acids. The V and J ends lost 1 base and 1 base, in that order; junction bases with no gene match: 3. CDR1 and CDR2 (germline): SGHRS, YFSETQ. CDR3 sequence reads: CASSLRTGGKNTEAFF. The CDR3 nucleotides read TGCGCCAGCAGCTTGAGGACAGGGGGCAAGAACACTGAAGCTTTCTTT.

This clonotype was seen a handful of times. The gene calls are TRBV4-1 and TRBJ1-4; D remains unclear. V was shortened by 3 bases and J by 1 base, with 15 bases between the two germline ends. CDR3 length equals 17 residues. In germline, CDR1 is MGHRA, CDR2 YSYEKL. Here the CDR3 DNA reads TGCGCCAGCAGCCAGACCGTTTCATCCTTAACTAATGAAAAACTGTTTTTT. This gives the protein CASSQTVSSLTNEKLFF.

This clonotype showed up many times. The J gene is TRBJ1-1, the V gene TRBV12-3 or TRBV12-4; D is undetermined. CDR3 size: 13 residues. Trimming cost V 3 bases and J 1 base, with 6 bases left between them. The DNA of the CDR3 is TGTGCCAGCAGTTTTGGGAAGAACACTGAAGCTTTCTTT. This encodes CASSFGKNTEAFF.

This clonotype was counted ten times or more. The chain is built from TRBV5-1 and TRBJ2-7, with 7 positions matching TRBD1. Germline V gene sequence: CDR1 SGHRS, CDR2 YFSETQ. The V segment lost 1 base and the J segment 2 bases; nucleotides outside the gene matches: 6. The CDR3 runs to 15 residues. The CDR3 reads CASSLTGTDTYEQYF. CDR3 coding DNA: TGCGCCAGCAGCTTGACCGGGACAGACACCTACGAGCAGTACTTC.

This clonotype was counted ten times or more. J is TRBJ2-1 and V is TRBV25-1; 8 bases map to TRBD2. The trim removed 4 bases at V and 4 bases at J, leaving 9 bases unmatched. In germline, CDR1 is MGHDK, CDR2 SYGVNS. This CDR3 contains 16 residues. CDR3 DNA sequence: TGTGCCAGCAGTGGTAACCGGGGGGGCTTGTACAATGAGCAGTTCTTC. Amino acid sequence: CASSGNRGGLYNEQFF.

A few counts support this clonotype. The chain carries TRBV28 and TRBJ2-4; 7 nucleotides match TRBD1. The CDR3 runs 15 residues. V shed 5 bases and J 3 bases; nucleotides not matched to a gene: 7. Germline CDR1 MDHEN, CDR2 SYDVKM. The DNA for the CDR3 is TGTGCCAGCAGTCTCTCCGGGGACAGCAAAAACATTCAGTACTTC. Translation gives CASSLSGDSKNIQYF.

The CDR3 is CASSQTGLTQYF. As DNA, the CDR3 is TGTGCCAGCAGCCAAACGGGGCTTACGCAGTATTTT. The V and J genes are TRBV3-1 and TRBJ2-3; D possibly matches TRBD1 or TRBD2 (5 bases each). The CDR3 spans 12 residues. CDR1 and CDR2 from the germline V gene are LGHDT and YNNKEL (reference sequence). V lost 2 bases to trimming and J lost 8 bases, with 8 bases between them.

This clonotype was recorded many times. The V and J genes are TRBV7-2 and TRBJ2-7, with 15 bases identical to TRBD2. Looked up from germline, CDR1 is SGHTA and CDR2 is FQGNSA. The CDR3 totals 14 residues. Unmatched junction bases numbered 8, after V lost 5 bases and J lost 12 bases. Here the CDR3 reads CASSQGGTSGRMYF. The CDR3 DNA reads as TGTGCCAGCAGCCAGGGAGGGACTAGCGGGAGGATGTACTTC.

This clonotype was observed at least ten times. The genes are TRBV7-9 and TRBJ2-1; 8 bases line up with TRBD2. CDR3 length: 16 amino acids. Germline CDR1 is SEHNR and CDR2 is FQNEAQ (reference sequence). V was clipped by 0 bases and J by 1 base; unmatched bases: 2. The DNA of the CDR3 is TGTGCCAGCAGCTTAGCAGCGGGAGTATCCTACAATGAGCAGTTCTTC. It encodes CASSLAAGVSYNEQFF.

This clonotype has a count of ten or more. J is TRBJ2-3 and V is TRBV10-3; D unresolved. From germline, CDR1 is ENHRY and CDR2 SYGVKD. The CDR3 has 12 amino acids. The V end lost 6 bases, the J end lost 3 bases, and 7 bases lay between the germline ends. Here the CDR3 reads CAIRGVTDTQYF. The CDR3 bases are TGTGCCATCAGAGGAGTTACAGATACGCAGTATTTT.

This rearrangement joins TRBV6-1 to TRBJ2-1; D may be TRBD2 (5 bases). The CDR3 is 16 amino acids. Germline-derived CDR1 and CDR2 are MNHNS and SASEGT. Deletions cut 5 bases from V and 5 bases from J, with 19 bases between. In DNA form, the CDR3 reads TGTGCCAGCAGTCGCCCGGGAATAGAAGTGGACAATGAGCAGTTCTTC. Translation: CASSRPGIEVDNEQFF.

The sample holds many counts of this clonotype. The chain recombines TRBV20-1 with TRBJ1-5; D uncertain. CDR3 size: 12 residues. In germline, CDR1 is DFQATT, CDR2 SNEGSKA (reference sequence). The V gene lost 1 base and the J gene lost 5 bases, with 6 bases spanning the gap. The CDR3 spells CSARVEDQPQHF. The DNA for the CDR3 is TGCAGTGCTAGAGTGGAGGATCAGCCCCAGCATTTT.

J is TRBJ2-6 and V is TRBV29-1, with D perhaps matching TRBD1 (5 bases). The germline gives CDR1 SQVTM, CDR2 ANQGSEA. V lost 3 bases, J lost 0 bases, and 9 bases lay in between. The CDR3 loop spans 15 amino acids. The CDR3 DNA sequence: TGCAGCGTTGATCAGGGAAGCTCTGGGGCCAACGTCCTGACTTTC. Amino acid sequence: CSVDQGSSGANVLTF.

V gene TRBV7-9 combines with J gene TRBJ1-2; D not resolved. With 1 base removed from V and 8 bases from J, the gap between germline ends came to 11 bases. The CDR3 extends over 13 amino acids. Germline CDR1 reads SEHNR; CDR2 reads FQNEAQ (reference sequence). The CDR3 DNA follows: TGTGCCAGCAGCTTAGATGGAGAAATAGGCTACACCTTC. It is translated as CASSLDGEIGYTF.

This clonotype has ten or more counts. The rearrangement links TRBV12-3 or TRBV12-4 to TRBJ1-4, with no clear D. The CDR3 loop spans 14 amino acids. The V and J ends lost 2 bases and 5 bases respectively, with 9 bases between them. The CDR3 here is CASSLRGGNEKLFF. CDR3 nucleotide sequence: TGTGCCAGCAGTTTACGGGGAGGAAATGAAAAACTGTTTTTT.

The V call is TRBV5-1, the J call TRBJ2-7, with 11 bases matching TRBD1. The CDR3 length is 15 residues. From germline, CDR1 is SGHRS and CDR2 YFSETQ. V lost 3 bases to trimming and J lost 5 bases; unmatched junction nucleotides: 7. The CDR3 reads CASSYSGTGGHEQYF. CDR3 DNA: TGCGCCAGCAGCTACTCCGGGACAGGGGGGCACGAGCAGTACTTC.

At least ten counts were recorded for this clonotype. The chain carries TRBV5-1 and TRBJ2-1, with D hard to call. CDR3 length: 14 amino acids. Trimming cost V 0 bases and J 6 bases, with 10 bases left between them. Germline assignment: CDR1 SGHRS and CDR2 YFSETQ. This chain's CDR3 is CASSLGDSVNEQFF. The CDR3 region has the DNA TGCGCCAGCAGCTTGGGTGATTCAGTCAATGAGCAGTTCTTC.

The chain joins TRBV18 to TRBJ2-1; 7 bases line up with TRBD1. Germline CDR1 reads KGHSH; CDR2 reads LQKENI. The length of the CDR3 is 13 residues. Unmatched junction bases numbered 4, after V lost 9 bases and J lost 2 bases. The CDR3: CASRDSAYNEQFF. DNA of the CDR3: TGTGCCAGTCGGGACAGCGCCTACAATGAGCAGTTCTTC.

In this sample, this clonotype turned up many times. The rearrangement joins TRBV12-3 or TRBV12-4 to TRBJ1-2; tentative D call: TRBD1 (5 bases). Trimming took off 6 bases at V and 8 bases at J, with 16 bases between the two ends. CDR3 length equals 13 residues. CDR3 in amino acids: CASSSTGLKGYTF. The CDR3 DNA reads TGTGCCAGCAGCTCCACGGGGCTTAAAGGCTACACCTTC.

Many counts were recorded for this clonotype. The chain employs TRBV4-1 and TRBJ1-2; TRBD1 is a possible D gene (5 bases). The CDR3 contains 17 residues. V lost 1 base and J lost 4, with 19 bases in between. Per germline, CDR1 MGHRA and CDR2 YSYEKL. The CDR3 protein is CASSQAGAVKALYGYTF. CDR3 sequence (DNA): TGCGCCAGCAGCCAAGCCGGGGCCGTGAAAGCCCTCTATGGCTACACCTTC.

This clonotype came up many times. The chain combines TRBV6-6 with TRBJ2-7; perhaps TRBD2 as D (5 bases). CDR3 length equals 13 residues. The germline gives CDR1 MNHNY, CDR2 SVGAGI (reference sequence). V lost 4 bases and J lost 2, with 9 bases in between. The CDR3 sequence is CASSFRGTYEQYF. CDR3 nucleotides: TGTGCCAGCAGTTTCCGGGGTACCTACGAGCAGTACTTC.